These 19 T cell receptor beta chains came from one sample sequenced in a study of vaccination effects on CD4 cells after COVID-19. Sequenced by immunoSEQ multiplex PCR; TCRdb stores in-frame clones only, minus some. The table lists around 13,000 clones, 76% of them singletons. Antigen-specific CD4+ T cells were expanded (with viral peptide pools) by the ViraFEST assay ahead of sequencing. CD4+ T cell isolation took place after approximately 11 days of culture. Their cognate antigens are unknown. Sequences were derived from CD4+ T cells from PBMCs cultured with HCoV-229E spike peptides, sampled before COVID-19 vaccination. The receptors come from a human donor who received a COVID-19 vaccine.

The chain uses TRBV4-1 and TRBJ1-2, with 10 bases matching TRBD1. The CDR3 spans 16 residues. Trimming took 3 bases from V and 8 from J; bases not matched to a gene: 12. The germline V gene has CDR1 MGHRA and CDR2 YSYEKL. The CDR3 DNA is TGCGCCAGCAGCCAGTTTTCGGTGGGGACAGGGGACGGCTACACCTTC. It yields the protein CASSQFSVGTGDGYTF.

In DNA, the CDR3 is TGTGCCACCAGTGATCCCGGGACAGGGTCCTATGGCTACACCTTC. As protein: CATSDPGTGSYGYTF. The V and J genes are TRBV24-1 and TRBJ1-2, with 9 bases lining up with TRBD1. The CDR3 spans 15 residues. Germline V gives CDR1 KGHDR, CDR2 SFDVKD. The junction had 5 bases not matched to a gene; V was cut back by 3 bases and J by 4 bases.

The chain has TRBV27 and TRBJ1-1; D not certain. V was trimmed by 0 bases and J by 1 base, leaving 6 bases between them. CDR1 MNHEY and CDR2 SMNVEV come from the germline V gene (reference sequence). The CDR3 spans 14 residues. This CDR3 is CASSLSTGNTEAFF. Written as DNA, the CDR3 is TGTGCCAGCAGTTTATCGACGGGGAACACTGAAGCTTTCTTT.

This clone was counted only a few times. The chain links TRBV28 to TRBJ2-7, with unresolved D. The CDR3 has 14 amino acids. The V and J ends lost 2 bases and 3 bases respectively, with 11 bases between them. Germline V lookup: CDR1 MDHEN, CDR2 SYDVKM. The CDR3 DNA follows: TGTGCCAGCAGTTTAACGCACAGTGGCTACGAGCAGTACTTC. Encoded protein: CASSLTHSGYEQYF.

The genes are TRBV2 and TRBJ1-1, with 8 bases lining up with TRBD1. V gave up 7 bases and J gave up 6 bases; unmatched junction bases: 10. This CDR3 region has 14 residues. Germline CDR1 reads SNHLY; CDR2 reads FYNNEI. The CDR3 coding sequence is TGTGCCAGCATCCAGGGGGCGAAGTGGGCTGAAGCTTTCTTT. As protein: CASIQGAKWAEAFF.

J is TRBJ2-2 and V is TRBV5-1; the D is unclear. Germline CDR1 SGHRS, CDR2 YFSETQ. Trimming removed 4 bases at V and 6 bases at J, with 7 bases between. The length of the CDR3 is 12 residues. CDR3 amino acids: CASSQAAGELFF. The CDR3 DNA sequence: TGCGCCAGCAGCCAGGCGGCCGGGGAGCTGTTTTTT.

The chain's CDR3 is CASSVGGMGTDTQYF. DNA of the CDR3: TGTGCCAGCAGCGTAGGCGGGATGGGCACAGATACGCAGTATTTT. This sequence joins TRBV9 and TRBJ2-3, with D possibly TRBD2 on 6 matching bases. The germline gives CDR1 SGDLS, CDR2 YYNGEE. This CDR3 spans 15 amino acids. The V and J ends lost 0 bases and 1 base respectively, with 9 bases between them.

The chain couples TRBV5-1 to TRBJ1-3; 7 bases are a match to TRBD1. The CDR3 loop spans 15 amino acids. The ends lost 0 bases at V and 1 base at J; junction bases unmatched: 1. Germline CDR1 SGHRS, CDR2 YFSETQ. The CDR3 reads CASSLDRGSGNTIYF. DNA of the CDR3: TGCGCCAGCAGCTTGGACAGGGGATCTGGAAACACCATATATTTT. The full variable domain, with the rest looked up from reference TRBV5-1 and TRBJ1-3, is KAGVTQTPRYLIKTRGQQVTLSCSPISGHRSVSWYQQTPGQGLQFLFEYFSETQRNKGNFPGRFSGRQFSNSRSEMNVSTLELGDSALYLCASSLDRGSGNTIYFGEGSWLTVV.

The rearrangement uses TRBV12-3 or TRBV12-4 and TRBJ1-1; TRBD1 agrees at 9 bases. The CDR3 is made up of 13 amino acids. V was pared by 5 bases and J by 11 bases, with 9 bases of the junction left unmatched. CDR3 DNA sequence: TGTGCCAGCAGTCCGGGACAGGGATTCGTCGCTTTCTTT. Amino acids: CASSPGQGFVAFF.

V gene TRBV4-1 combines with J gene TRBJ1-6, with 9 bases lining up with TRBD1. Germline CDR1 reads MGHRA; CDR2 reads YSYEKL. The V and J ends lost 4 bases and 9 bases, in that order; junction bases with no gene match: 10. This CDR3 comprises 16 residues. The chain's CDR3 is CASSRVTGTGSSPLHF. In DNA form, the CDR3 reads TGCGCCAGCAGCCGTGTCACCGGGACAGGGAGTTCACCCCTCCACTTT.

The table lists this clone with a few counts. V is TRBV18 and J is TRBJ2-7; TRBD2 matches at 10 bases. The CDR3 contains 13 residues. V lost 3 bases and J lost 7; bases outside the gene matches: 3. Germline V lookup: CDR1 KGHSH, CDR2 LQKENI. CDR3 residues: CASSPGLAQEQYF. CDR3 nucleotides: TGTGCCAGCTCACCGGGACTAGCGCAAGAGCAGTACTTC.

V usage is TRBV19 and J usage is TRBJ2-1; 11 positions match TRBD1. The V and J ends lost 6 bases and 9 bases, in that order; junction bases with no gene match: 13. CDR3 length: 16 residues. Germline V lookup: CDR1 LNHDA, CDR2 SQIVND (reference sequence). In DNA form, the CDR3 reads TGTGCCAGTAGGACACTCCCCGGGACAGGGGGAGGTGAGCAGTTCTTC. It yields the protein CASRTLPGTGGGEQFF.

The chain carries TRBV7-9 and TRBJ1-6; D is unresolved. The CDR3 contains 15 residues. From germline, CDR1 is SEHNR and CDR2 FQNEAQ (reference sequence). V gave up 0 bases and J gave up 3 bases, with 6 bases separating them. The chain's CDR3 is CASSLAGGYNSPLHF. CDR3 sequence (DNA): TGTGCCAGCAGCTTAGCGGGCGGCTATAATTCACCCCTCCACTTT.

The rearrangement uses TRBV27 and TRBJ1-2; 7 bases fit TRBD1. With V trimmed by 2 bases and J by 4 bases, 7 bases remained unmatched. The CDR3 covers 15 residues. From germline, CDR1 is MNHEY and CDR2 SMNVEV (reference sequence). The CDR3 protein is CASSLAATGIYGYTF. CDR3 nucleotide sequence: TGTGCCAGCAGTTTAGCCGCGACAGGGATCTATGGCTACACCTTC.

V and J are TRBV2 and TRBJ1-3; 9 bases are a match to TRBD1. The CDR3 extends over 15 amino acids. V shed 6 bases, J shed 4 bases, and the junction held 7 bases outside the gene matches. Germline lookup yields CDR1 SNHLY and CDR2 FYNNEI. CDR3 loop: CASSVDRGSGNTIYF. The CDR3 DNA is TGTGCCAGCAGCGTCGACAGGGGGTCCGGAAACACCATATATTTT. Drawing the rest from reference TRBV2 and TRBJ1-3, the complete variable domain is EPEVTQTPSHQVTQMGQEVILRCVPISNHLYFYWYRQILGQKVEFLVSFYNNEISEKSEIFDDQFSVERPDGSNFTLKIRSTKLEDSAMYFCASSVDRGSGNTIYFGEGSWLTVV.

In this sample, this clone turned up once. The chain employs TRBV19 and TRBJ2-5; no clear D gene. Germline CDR1 LNHDA, CDR2 SQIVND (reference sequence). This CDR3 contains 14 residues. The V and J ends lost 1 base and 3 bases respectively, with 9 bases between them. The CDR3 loop is CASSIGSREETQYF. CDR3 sequence (DNA): TGTGCCAGTAGTATAGGGTCTAGAGAAGAGACCCAGTACTTC.

The rearrangement joins TRBV30 to TRBJ1-2; possible D gene TRBD1, 6 bases. This CDR3 has 13 residues. The germline V gene has CDR1 GTSNPN and CDR2 SVGIG (reference sequence). Trimming removed 0 bases at V and 5 bases at J, with 10 bases between. The CDR3 here is CAWSVRQGYGYTF. In DNA, the CDR3 is TGTGCCTGGAGTGTTCGGCAGGGGTATGGCTACACCTTC.

The chain joins TRBV19 to TRBJ1-1, with 8 bases aligning to TRBD1. CDR1 is LNHDA and CDR2 is SQIVND in the germline V gene (reference sequence). This CDR3 is built from 14 residues. Germline trimming cut 5 bases from V and 1 base from J; bases unmatched to any gene: 3. In DNA, the CDR3 is TGTGCCAGTAGTTGGGACAGGAGGAACACTGAAGCTTTCTTT. Its translation is CASSWDRRNTEAFF.

The chain carries TRBV14 and TRBJ1-2; a weak D match, TRBD1 (5 bases). Germline lookup yields CDR1 SGHDN and CDR2 FVKESK. The V end was cut by 2 bases, the J end by 2 bases, with 12 bases between. The CDR3 contains 15 residues. CDR3: CASSQMRGPNYGYTF. In DNA, the CDR3 is TGTGCCAGCAGCCAAATGAGGGGACCCAACTATGGCTACACCTTC.